The 5 T cell receptor beta chains reported below all come from one sample, sequenced in a study of OX40 agonist ivuxolimab in advanced cancers. Here immunoSEQ multiplex PCR was the method, and the copy in TCRdb shows in-frame clones only, minus some. Found here are around 69,000 clones, around nine tenths of them singletons; the top ten hold 2.5% to 3.5%. Material: CD4+ or CD8+ T cells sorted from blood, obtained in a trial of the OX40 agonist ivuxolimab. These receptors were collected from an adult with an advanced solid tumor such as melanoma, head and neck, liver or kidney cancer.

The table lists this clone with a count of one. CDR3 nucleotides: TGTGCCAGCTCACCAGTAGACACAGGGGGCAATCAGCCCCAGCATTTT. Amino acids: CASSPVDTGGNQPQHF. The V call is TRBV18, the J call TRBJ1-5; TRBD1 matches at 7 bases. CDR3 length equals 16 residues. Trimming at V came to 2 bases and at J to 2 bases, leaving 6 bases not matched to a gene. CDR1 and CDR2 (germline): KGHSH, LQKENI.

This chain joins TRBV5-1 and TRBJ2-7, with 13 bases identical to TRBD2. Germline-derived CDR1 and CDR2 are SGHRS and YFSETQ. The CDR3 extends over 15 amino acids. With 4 bases clipped from V and 3 bases from J, the junction kept 4 bases outside the gene matches. The CDR3 region is CASSGTSGNLYEQYF. As DNA, the CDR3 is TGCGCCAGCAGCGGGACTAGCGGGAACCTCTACGAGCAGTACTTC. Drawing the rest from reference TRBV5-1 and TRBJ2-7, the complete variable domain is KAGVTQTPRYLIKTRGQQVTLSCSPISGHRSVSWYQQTPGQGLQFLFEYFSETQRNKGNFPGRFSGRQFSNSRSEMNVSTLELGDSALYLCASSGTSGNLYEQYFGPGTRLTVT.

The chain combines TRBV5-5 with TRBJ2-2, with D hard to call. The CDR3 contains 14 residues. CDR1 SGHKS and CDR2 YYEKEE come from the germline V gene (reference sequence). V dropped 4 bases and J dropped 3 bases, with 10 bases sitting between them. The CDR3 sequence: CASSRKPDTGELFF. CDR3 coding DNA: TGTGCCAGCAGCCGAAAGCCGGACACCGGGGAGCTGTTTTTT.

The chain employs TRBV19 and TRBJ2-1, with 10 bases matching TRBD2. This CDR3 spans 15 amino acids. J lost 10 bases, V lost 4 bases, and 10 bases had no gene match. Germline values: CDR1 LNHDA, CDR2 SQIVND (reference sequence). The CDR3 sequence: CASSTLAGVIGEQFF. The CDR3 DNA reads as TGTGCCAGTAGTACCCTAGCGGGAGTCATTGGGGAGCAGTTCTTC.

The genes are TRBV5-6 and TRBJ2-7; possibly TRBD1 for D (6 bases). The V end lost 1 base, the J end lost 6 bases, and 11 bases lay between the germline ends. The CDR3 consists of 13 residues. Germline V lookup: CDR1 SGHDT, CDR2 YYEEEE. CDR3 amino acids: CASSLFRGAEQYF. The CDR3, as DNA: TGTGCCAGCAGCTTGTTCAGGGGAGCCGAGCAGTACTTC.